Described below is a single T cell receptor beta chain sequence and its context. It has no known antigen specificity. No base qualities exist here, and no much larger clone lies one base off it. The data stem from a study of CD8 T cell repertoires and HIV-1 epitope variants (TCRdb year 2020). With respect to the entire study: T cells were stimulated in separate culture wells with each of twenty-five peptides representing autologous and known Gag and Nef epitope variants. Control conditions included a CMV, EBV and flu peptide pool, the Ebola AY9 epitope as negative control, and a no-peptide well. Three Gag epitope families and Nef HW9 and YT9 were included among the tested epitopes. T cells were enriched using the EasySep Human T Cell Enrichment Kit and were co-cultured with equal numbers of autologous T cell-negative cells serving as antigen-presenting cells. Cultures were maintained for 10 days in IMDM with gentamicin, and half-media changes adding IL-2, IL-7 and IL-15 were performed on days 3 and 7. An aliquot of 1M T cells was set aside as an uncultured baseline condition, separate from the roughly 80 T cell cultures. A total of approximately 83 T cell cultures were run, with each culture condition done in triplicate except for one peptide, which was done in duplicate.

The immunoSEQ platform was used to sequence TCR beta CDR3 regions at survey depth. The QIAamp DNA micro kit was used to extract genomic DNA from every cultured and uncultured CD8+ T cell population. Per the authors' processing: Any sample with under 5,000 productive reads was excluded, and this exclusion removed about 7% of the 75 cultures stimulated with HIV peptides. Sequences were trimmed to CDR3 by a MANAFEST web app, and nonproductive sequences, CDR3s under 5 amino acids, and sequences not starting with C or ending with F/W were removed. To count as antigen-specific, a clonotype had to be expanded in at least 2 of 3 replicates compared with the no-peptide control at FDR 0.01, and only within one epitope family. Specific clonotypes also needed at least fivefold higher frequency than in wells stimulated with peptides from other epitope families. In its TCRdb copy, this immuneACCESS table keeps in-frame sequences only and misses some clones. Where compared with another copy, unresolved V genes explain less than half of these, and the others have no known cause. V, J and clone size were drawn from that table, and D and trimming were deduced from the DNA. For this sample the table gives under 6,000 clones, of which around 63% were detected only once. Of the sample, around 46% is held by the ten largest clones.

Study-wide conclusions, independent of this receptor: The assay identified only TCR beta chains and indicated proliferation in response to antigen, without indicating T cell function or cytokine profile. Under 10 antigen-specific TCR beta clonotypes were identified, of which more than five appeared to be cross-reactive for autologous or known escape epitope variants. About 5 clonotypes recognized the Nef KF9 family and one the HW9 family, with no responses to the TAALDMSHF plasma variant.

The EasySep Human CD8+ T Cell Enrichment Kit was used on day 10 to isolate CD8+ T cells from every culture. For CDR1 and CDR2, the germline V gene lists SGHRS and YFSETQ. The CDR3 goes from the cysteine to the phenylalanine over 17 residues. The entry retains the CDR3 DNA only, 51 bases that are in frame from base 1. Clipping removes 0 bases from V and 3 bases from J, with 9 as the unmatched junction base count. The V gene is TRBV5-1 and the J gene is TRBJ2-3, and 8 bases in between align with TRBD2. Sample: cultured CD8+ T cells derived from PBMCs. The sequence was collected from a male donor with HIV. The CDR3: CASSLGMGSGRTDTQYF. In nucleotides, the sequence is TGCGCCAGCAGCTTGGGGATGGGAAGCGGGAGAACAGATACGCAGTATTTT.